These T cell receptor beta chains were read from a single sample in a study of cytomegalovirus exposure and HLA in healthy donors. Measured with immunoSEQ multiplex PCR; TCRdb has only the in-frame clones, and not every one. The table includes tens of thousands of clones, roughly 50% detected once. The sample consisted of PBMCs. These receptor sequences come from a human donor in good health. Each CDR3 is given with its conserved first and last residue. D genes are given only for firm matches. Some rows have no size entry. The others give once, few or many, or a class for an expanded clone.

j_call clone_size v_call d_call cdr3_length cdr3_aa cdr3_nt
TRBJ1-1 few TRBV2 TRBD1 14 CASRETGGNTEAFF TGTGCCAGCAGAGAGACAGGGGGCAACACTGAAGCTTTCTTT
TRBJ1-1 . TRBV5-1 . 14 CASSLGAGGTEAFF TGCGCCAGCAGCTTGGGGGCGGGGGGCACTGAAGCTTTCTTT
TRBJ2-1 . TRBV27 TRBD2 16 CASGIGYGRGGREQFF TGTGCCAGCGGTATTGGGTACGGGCGGGGGGGCCGTGAGCAGTTCTTC
TRBJ2-1 . TRBV5-1 TRBD2 15 CASSLTSGGPVEQFF TGCGCCAGCAGCTTGACTAGCGGGGGGCCAGTCGAGCAGTTCTTC
TRBJ1-1 . TRBV19 . 15 CASENQGTMNTEAFF TGTGCCAGCGAGAACCAGGGGACCATGAACACTGAAGCTTTCTTT
TRBJ1-4 few TRBV2 . 14 CASSETQRGEKLFF TGTGCCAGCAGTGAAACCCAACGGGGTGAAAAACTGTTTTTT
TRBJ2-7 . TRBV7-2 . 13 CASSLSRRDEQYF TGTGCCAGCAGCTTGTCAAGGCGGGACGAGCAGTACTTC
TRBJ1-1 few TRBV4-1 . 15 CASSPVRGEDTEAFF TGCGCCAGCAGCCCCGTCCGGGGGGAGGACACTGAAGCTTTCTTT
TRBJ1-1 . TRBV11-2 . 15 CASSLGEGLSTEAFF TGTGCCAGCAGCTTAGGGGAGGGCTTGAGCACTGAAGCTTTCTTT
TRBJ2-7 . TRBV7-9 TRBD1 13 CASSHGQGPEQYF TGTGCCAGCAGCCACGGACAGGGACCCGAGCAGTACTTC
TRBJ1-6 few TRBV7-2 . 12 CASSSPVSPLHF TGTGCCAGCAGCTCGCCGGTATCACCCCTCCACTTT
TRBJ1-4 . TRBV27 . 15 CASSPQTSTNEKLFF TGTGCCAGCAGTCCGCAGACATCAACTAATGAAAAACTGTTTTTT
TRBJ1-1 once TRBV6-6 TRBD1 14 CASSTGQGGTEAFF TGTGCCAGCAGTACCGGACAGGGAGGCACTGAAGCTTTCTTT
TRBJ1-1 few TRBV6-1 . 15 CASSLHRGGGSEAFF TGTGCCAGCAGTCTACATCGTGGGGGAGGCTCTGAAGCTTTCTTT
TRBJ1-2 . TRBV5-1 . 14 CASSLSATEGGYTF TGCGCCAGCAGCTTGTCAGCCACTGAGGGTGGCTACACCTTC
TRBJ2-5 . TRBV5-1 . 15 CASSLSGSGQETQYF TGCGCCAGCAGCTTGTCGGGGTCGGGGCAAGAGACCCAGTACTTC
TRBJ1-5 . TRBV27 . 13 CASTPQGLRPQHF TGTGCCAGCACCCCTCAGGGATTGAGGCCCCAGCATTTT
TRBJ1-3 . TRBV23-1 TRBD1 15 CASSQDRASGNTIYF TGCGCCAGCAGTCAGGACAGGGCCTCTGGAAACACCATATATTTT
TRBJ2-7 . TRBV4-2 . 14 CASSQRGKTYEQYF TGTGCCAGCAGCCAACGCGGTAAGACCTACGAGCAGTACTTC
TRBJ2-5 . TRBV6-5 TRBD1 15 CASRTGQGIGETQYF TGTGCCAGCAGAACCGGACAGGGGATCGGAGAGACCCAGTACTTC
TRBJ1-1 . TRBV18 . 14 CASSPTALNTEAFF TGTGCCAGCTCACCTACAGCCCTGAACACTGAAGCTTTCTTT
TRBJ1-1 . TRBV11-2 . 13 CASSPSGNTEAFF TGTGCCAGCAGCCCATCGGGGAACACTGAAGCTTTCTTT
TRBJ1-4 . TRBV5-6 TRBD1 15 CASSLEGAGGEKLFF TGTGCCAGCAGCTTGGAGGGGGCTGGAGGAGAAAAACTGTTTTTT
TRBJ2-3 . TRBV30 . 11 CAWSVQDTQYF TGTGCCTGGAGTGTACAAGATACGCAGTATTTT
TRBJ1-1 once TRBV18 TRBD1 15 CASSPGTGTNTEAFF TGTGCCAGCTCACCCGGGACAGGGACGAACACTGAAGCTTTCTTT
TRBJ2-2 . TRBV9 TRBD1 14 CASSYGQGAGELFF TGTGCCAGCAGCTACGGACAGGGGGCTGGGGAGCTGTTTTTT
TRBJ1-2 . TRBV4-3 . 16 CASSHTSGSSNYGYTF TGCGCCAGCAGCCACACAAGCGGGAGCTCTAACTATGGCTACACCTTC
TRBJ2-7 once TRBV6-5 TRBD1 14 CASSAAGGTYEQYF TGTGCCAGCAGCGCCGCAGGGGGCACCTACGAGCAGTACTTC
TRBJ2-1 few TRBV2 TRBD2 17 CASSSALLAGSPNEQFF TGTGCCAGCAGTTCCGCCTTACTAGCGGGGTCCCCGAATGAGCAGTTCTTC
TRBJ1-1 . TRBV7-6 . 14 CASSLEAQGTEAFF TGCGCCAGCAGCTTAGAAGCCCAGGGGACTGAAGCTTTCTTT